This note documents a single T cell receptor beta chain sequence. This record belongs to a study of T cells in Graves' hyperthyroidism and ophthalmopathy. Study in general: Peripheral blood was drawn at first diagnosis, prior to all treatment.

The trim removed 7 bases at V and 2 bases at J, leaving 4 bases unmatched. The germline CDR1 and CDR2 sequences are LNHDA and SQIVND (reference sequence). The CDR3 extends over 15 amino acids. Newly diagnosed hyperthyroidism, duration under 2 months, in patients aged 18 to 65. Researchers amplified the TCR beta CDR3 regions from RNA transcripts. First-round RT-PCR of the TCR CDR3 relied on the HTBI primer set. TCRdb passed the multiplex PCR reads through MiXCR, listing each CDR3 protein once. The sample has 250,000 to 300,000 distinct CDR3 sequences, 12% to 15% seen once. This TCR was recovered from a woman in her thirties or forties with Graves' hyperthyroidism. The chain is built from TRBV19 and TRBJ2-3; 12 positions match TRBD2. The specimen sequenced was blood. CDR3 nucleotide sequence: TGTGCCAGTAAAAGACTAGCGGGAGTCACAGATACGCAGTATTTT. It codes for CASKRLAGVTDTQYF.